One sample yielded the 29 T cell receptor beta chains listed below, sequenced in a study of CD8 T cells in ankylosing spondylitis. General observations from the study: A TCR beta motif of fewer than ten highly homologous variants appeared characteristic of ankylosing spondylitis blood.

TCRdb re-analysed the 5' RACE reads in MiXCR, keeping a single row per CDR3 protein. Among about 450,000 distinct CDR3 sequences, more than 25% were seen once, and the ten largest hold 0.89%. The antigens for these receptors are not known. Input material: blood, either unsorted or a sorted T cell fraction (not recorded which). These receptors all come from a male donor with ankylosing spondylitis.

The chain uses TRBV5-1 and TRBJ2-7; D could derive from TRBD1 or TRBD2 (5 bases each). Trimming left V 2 bases short and J 0 bases short, with 9 bases between. This CDR3 is built from 14 residues. Germline values: CDR1 SGHRS, CDR2 YFSETQ. The CDR3 region has the DNA TGCGCCAGCAGCTTTACAGGAGGCTCCTACGAGCAGTACGTC. Residues: CASSFTGGSYEQYV.

This clonotype was counted only a few times. The V gene is TRBV12-3 or TRBV12-4, the J gene TRBJ1-1; possibly TRBD1 for D (5 bases). The CDR3 consists of 15 residues. Trimming removed 5 bases at V and 4 bases at J, with 17 bases between. CDR3: CASSAPGGARTEAFF. CDR3 nucleotide sequence: TGTGCCAGCAGTGCCCCCGGAGGGGCACGCACTGAAGCTTTCTTT.

The CDR3 coding sequence is TGTGCCAGCAGCTCCCCCTGGGGGGGGATTGAGCAGTTCTTC. Its protein is CASSSPWGGIEQFF. This sequence joins TRBV7-2 and TRBJ2-1, with 7 bases matching TRBD2. The CDR3 is 14 residues long. The trim removed 4 bases at V and 9 bases at J, leaving 9 bases unmatched. CDR1 is SGHTA and CDR2 is FQGNSA in the germline V gene.

The V gene is TRBV5-1, the J gene TRBJ1-1; no clear D. Trimming took off 1 base at V and 1 base at J, with 8 bases between the two ends. The CDR3 has 14 amino acids. CDR1 is SGHRS and CDR2 is YFSETQ in the germline V gene. CDR3 sequence reads: CASSLLGQNTEAFF. The CDR3 nucleotides are TGCGCCAGCAGCTTGCTCGGTCAGAACACTGAAGCTTTCTTT.

The rearrangement uses TRBV7-8 and TRBJ1-1; D is possibly TRBD1 (5 bases). The CDR3 has 11 residues. The V gene lost 7 bases and the J gene lost 4 bases, with 7 bases spanning the gap. Looked up from germline, CDR1 is SGHVS and CDR2 is FQNEAQ. DNA of the CDR3: TGTGCCAGCATGGGGGTCACTGAAGCTTTCTTT. As protein: CASMGVTEAFF. The whole variable domain, remainder taken from reference TRBV7-8 and TRBJ1-1, is GAGVSQSPRYKVAKRGQDVALRCDPISGHVSLFWYQQALGQGPEFLTYFQNEAQLDKSGLPSDRFFAERPEGSVSTLKIQRTQQEDSAVYLCASMGVTEAFFGQGTRLTVV.

This clonotype was recorded a few times. The rearrangement joins TRBV28 to TRBJ2-1; tentatively, D is TRBD2 (6 bases). This CDR3 comprises 18 residues. The germline V gene encodes CDR1 MDHEN and CDR2 SYDVKM. V dropped 2 bases and J dropped 0 bases, with 17 bases sitting between them. CDR3 bases: TGTGCCAGCAGTTTAGCGGGGTCCTTTTTAAGCTCCTACAATGAGCAGTTCTTC. Its translation is CASSLAGSFLSSYNEQFF.

V gene TRBV25-1 combines with J gene TRBJ1-2; 11 bases map to TRBD1. CDR1 and CDR2 from the germline V gene are MGHDK and SYGVNS. Trimming removed 3 bases from V and 4 bases from J; junction bases left unmatched: 4. The CDR3 has 15 residues. The CDR3 sequence is CASSDRTGGVYGYTF. CDR3 in DNA: TGTGCCAGCAGTGACAGGACAGGGGGCGTCTATGGCTACACCTTC.

This clonotype occurred a few times. The chain joins TRBV20-1 to TRBJ2-2; D may correspond to TRBD1 or TRBD2 (6 bases each). CDR3 length: 17 amino acids. V gave up 0 bases and J gave up 0 bases, with 14 bases separating them. Germline V gene data show CDR1 as DFQATT and CDR2 as SNEGSKA (reference sequence). CDR3 in amino acids: CSARDRGGRPNTGELFF. For the CDR3, the DNA is TGCAGTGCTAGAGATCGAGGGGGGAGACCGAACACCGGGGAGCTGTTTTTT.

The chain is built from TRBV5-1 and TRBJ2-4; TRBD2 matches 7 bases. V shed 1 base and J 6 bases; nucleotides not matched to a gene: 7. CDR1 is SGHRS and CDR2 is YFSETQ in the germline V gene. This CDR3 contains 15 residues. The CDR3 loop reads CASSLPGGERNIQYF. CDR3 nucleotide sequence: TGCGCCAGCAGCTTGCCGGGGGGAGAAAGAAACATTCAGTACTTC.

A few counts support this clonotype. The gene calls are TRBV3-1 and TRBJ2-1; 11 bases align to TRBD2. V lost 1 base, J lost 7 bases, and 6 bases stayed unmatched. Germline loops: CDR1 LGHDT, CDR2 YNNKEL (reference sequence). The CDR3 has 16 amino acids. The CDR3 protein is CASSQGLAGGLNEQFF. The CDR3, as DNA: TGTGCCAGCAGCCAAGGGTTAGCGGGAGGGTTGAATGAGCAGTTCTTC.

The V call is TRBV20-1, the J call TRBJ2-7; 10 positions agree with TRBD2. V shed 5 bases and J 0 bases; nucleotides not matched to a gene: 4. This CDR3 is 14 amino acids long. Germline V gene lookup returns CDR1 DFQATT and CDR2 SNEGSKA (reference sequence). CDR3 sequence reads: CSARLAGFSYEQYF. CDR3 bases: TGCAGTGCTCGACTAGCGGGCTTCTCCTACGAGCAGTACTTC.

With regard to this clonotype: The junction does not match germline at one end; this may be a read error. The chain uses TRBV11-2 and TRBJ2-1; D may be TRBD2 (6 bases). Germline CDR1 is SGHAT and CDR2 is FQNNGV. CDR3 length: 14 amino acids. The CDR3 loop reads CASGLGGSYNEQFF. CDR3 DNA sequence: TGTGCCAGCGGCTTGGGGGGATCCTACAATGAGCAGTTCTTC.

The chain combines TRBV7-9 with TRBJ2-1; weak D call: TRBD2 (6 bases). The CDR3 is 17 residues long. Germline V gene sequence: CDR1 SEHNR, CDR2 FQNEAQ (reference sequence). V shed 4 bases and J shed 2 bases, with 18 bases lying between them. Here the CDR3 DNA reads TGTGCCAGCAGCTGGGTCGGGGCTAGCGAGACCTACAATGAGCAGTTCTTC. Its translation is CASSWVGASETYNEQFF.

This clonotype was seen repeatedly, ten times or more. The V and J genes are TRBV5-1 and TRBJ2-7; 8 bases map to TRBD1. CDR3 length: 10 amino acids. Germline V lookup: CDR1 SGHRS, CDR2 YFSETQ. Written as DNA, the CDR3 is TGCGCCAGCAGCGTGACAGGGGAGGACGTC. Translated, it gives CASSVTGEDV.

This clonotype has just a few counts. The chain employs TRBV3-1 and TRBJ2-3; the match to TRBD2 covers 10 bases. CDR1 LGHDT and CDR2 YNNKEL come from the germline V gene (reference sequence). The V and J ends lost 0 bases and 2 bases, in that order; junction bases with no gene match: 8. CDR3 length: 18 residues. Here the CDR3 reads CASSQDGTLAGSTDTQYF. In nucleotides, the CDR3 is TGTGCCAGCAGCCAAGATGGAACACTAGCGGGATCCACAGATACGCAGTATTTT.

The chain joins TRBV20-1 to TRBJ1-1; D might be TRBD1 (6 bases). The CDR3 runs 15 residues. Germline V gene lookup returns CDR1 DFQATT and CDR2 SNEGSKA (reference sequence). V gave up 7 bases and J gave up 0 bases, with 18 bases separating them. The CDR3 is CSVEGGRELNTEAFF. The CDR3 coding sequence is TGCAGTGTTGAGGGGGGGCGGGAGCTGAACACTGAAGCTTTCTTT.

The V call is TRBV9, the J call TRBJ2-2, with 7 nucleotides matching TRBD2. J lost 4 bases, V lost 0 bases, and 6 bases had no gene match. Germline-derived CDR1 and CDR2 are SGDLS and YYNGEE. This CDR3 comprises 16 residues. In DNA form, the CDR3 reads TGTGCCAGCAGCGTAGCTACAGCGGGAAGCACCGGGGAGCTGTTTTTT. Protein sequence: CASSVATAGSTGELFF.

This rearrangement joins TRBV5-1 to TRBJ2-1, with 10 bases lining up with TRBD2. CDR1 and CDR2 (germline): SGHRS, YFSETQ. The CDR3 length is 14 residues. Trimming took 9 bases from V and 4 from J; bases not matched to a gene: 7. The CDR3 here is CATSSGSEYNEQFF. CDR3 nucleotides: TGCGCCACCTCTAGCGGGAGTGAATACAATGAGCAGTTCTTC.

This clonotype has a handful of counts. The rearrangement uses TRBV6-1 and TRBJ2-7; 7 nucleotides agree with TRBD2. The length of the CDR3 is 17 residues. Looked up from germline, CDR1 is MNHNS and CDR2 is SASEGT. J was trimmed by 7 bases and V by 6 bases; bases with no gene match: 21. CDR3 protein: CASSSKGGIAGPREQYF. The CDR3 DNA reads TGTGCCAGCAGCTCCAAGGGAGGGATAGCGGGCCCGAGGGAGCAGTACTTC.

Only a few counts were recorded for this clonotype. The rearrangement joins TRBV5-5 to TRBJ2-1; 8 bases map to TRBD2. The V gene's germline CDR1 is SGHKS and CDR2 YYEKEE (reference sequence). Unmatched junction bases numbered 8, after V lost 5 bases and J lost 4 bases. The CDR3 covers 15 residues. The CDR3 DNA is TGTGCCAGCAGACCCCTCGGCGGGGGGTACAATGAGCAGTTCTTC. Protein: CASRPLGGGYNEQFF.

The genes are TRBV6-1 and TRBJ2-2; D gene ambiguous. The CDR3 is 13 residues long. The germline V and J ends were trimmed by 2 bases and 6 bases, with 7 bases remaining between them. Germline V lookup: CDR1 MNHNS, CDR2 SASEGT. DNA of the CDR3: TGTGCCAGCAGTGAATCCCTGCCCGGGGAGCTGTTTTTT. Translation gives CASSESLPGELFF.

CDR3 DNA sequence: TGCGCCAGCAGCTTGTTCGACGACGGGACTGAAGCTTTCTTT. Protein: CASSLFDDGTEAFF. The chain joins TRBV5-1 to TRBJ1-1; no firm D call. Per germline, CDR1 SGHRS and CDR2 YFSETQ. CDR3 length: 14 residues. V was cut by 1 base and J by 5 bases, with 12 bases left in between. The entire variable domain, with the rest obtained from reference TRBV5-1 and TRBJ1-1, is as follows: KAGVTQTPRYLIKTRGQQVTLSCSPISGHRSVSWYQQTPGQGLQFLFEYFSETQRNKGNFPGRFSGRQFSNSRSEMNVSTLELGDSALYLCASSLFDDGTEAFFGQGTRLTVV.

The J gene is TRBJ2-5, the V gene TRBV29-1, with TRBD1 identical over 9 bases. Germline V gene data show CDR1 as SQVTM and CDR2 as ANQGSEA. J was trimmed by 5 bases and V by 6 bases; bases with no gene match: 4. There are 12 residues in the CDR3. The CDR3 sequence is CSVTGTGETQYF. In DNA form, the CDR3 reads TGCAGCGTAACCGGGACAGGGGAGACCCAGTACTTC.

V is TRBV20-1 and J is TRBJ1-2, with 9 bases lining up with TRBD1. Germline CDR1 reads DFQATT; CDR2 reads SNEGSKA (reference sequence). The CDR3 consists of 14 residues. After removal of 0 bases from V and 7 bases from J, the junction contained 6 bases not matched to a gene. CDR3 sequence reads: CSARDLQGASGYTF. The CDR3 region has the DNA TGCAGTGCTAGAGATCTACAGGGGGCGAGTGGCTACACCTTC.

CDR3 sequence: CASSLELASGSYEQYF. The DNA of the CDR3 is TGTGCCAGCAGCTTAGAGTTGGCTAGCGGGAGCTACGAGCAGTACTTC. The V and J genes are TRBV7-2 and TRBJ2-7, with 10 bases identical to TRBD2. The ends lost 1 base at V and 3 bases at J; junction bases unmatched: 6. The germline V gene has CDR1 SGHTA and CDR2 FQGNSA. The CDR3 length is 16 residues.

The rearrangement joins TRBV20-1 to TRBJ2-7; TRBD1 aligns across 7 bases. The V gene end was trimmed by 1 base and the J gene end by 0 bases; junction bases not matched to a gene: 6. The CDR3 totals 15 residues. Germline lookup yields CDR1 DFQATT and CDR2 SNEGSKA (reference sequence). CDR3 region: CSARAGTAASYEQYF. CDR3 DNA sequence: TGCAGTGCTAGAGCCGGGACAGCAGCCTCCTACGAGCAGTACTTC.

This clonotype was picked up a small number of times. This chain connects TRBV5-1 to TRBJ2-2; 7 bases match TRBD2. The CDR3 is 15 residues long. The ends lost 1 base at V and 7 bases at J; junction bases unmatched: 7. Germline V lookup: CDR1 SGHRS, CDR2 YFSETQ. The CDR3 sequence is CASSLIGRDHGELFF. The CDR3 bases are TGCGCCAGCAGCTTGATAGGGAGGGATCACGGGGAGCTGTTTTTT.

This clonotype was recorded many times. V and J are TRBV12-5 and TRBJ1-1; D not certain. V was trimmed by 3 bases and J by 6 bases, leaving 11 bases between them. This CDR3 has 13 amino acids. Germline CDR1 LGHNT, CDR2 FRNRAP. This CDR3 reads CASGFHNVPEAFF. The CDR3 nucleotides read TGTGCTAGTGGTTTTCATAACGTGCCTGAAGCTTTCTTT.

The chain's CDR3 is CSALATLNTGELFF. The CDR3 DNA reads as TGCAGTGCTCTAGCGACCTTGAACACCGGGGAGCTGTTTTTT. This sequence joins TRBV20-1 and TRBJ2-2; possible D gene TRBD2, 6 bases. There are 14 residues in the CDR3. Deletions cut 5 bases from V and 1 base from J, with 11 bases between. Germline-derived CDR1 and CDR2 are DFQATT and SNEGSKA (reference sequence).